The next 11 T cell receptor beta chains were all read from a single sample in a study of blood T cell repertoires in COVID-19. TCRdb's table, derived via immunoSEQ multiplex PCR, lists solely in-frame clones and lacks some. This table holds approximately 61,000 clones, around 85% found once. Input material: peripheral blood. These receptors were obtained from a man aged 65 to 79 with acute or convalescent COVID-19.

This chain links TRBV29-1 with TRBJ1-2; TRBD1 might be the D (5 bases). Germline-derived CDR1 and CDR2 are SQVTM and ANQGSEA. This CDR3 spans 15 amino acids. V shed 7 bases and J shed 3 bases, with 21 bases lying between them. CDR3 amino acids: CSAGGGSSAHYGYTF. CDR3 nucleotide sequence: TGCAGCGCTGGGGGGGGGTCCTCCGCCCACTATGGCTACACCTTC.

The V and J genes are TRBV5-6 and TRBJ2-3; no clear D. The germline V gene has CDR1 SGHDT and CDR2 YYEEEE. V was trimmed by 1 base and J by 6 bases, leaving 6 bases between them. The CDR3 has 12 amino acids. The CDR3 sequence: CASSLFRDTQYF. CDR3 bases: TGTGCCAGCAGCTTGTTCAGGGATACGCAGTATTTT.

The rearrangement links TRBV14 to TRBJ1-4; 8 bases agree with TRBD1. The CDR3 runs 15 residues. Germline-derived CDR1 and CDR2 are SGHDN and FVKESK. Unmatched junction bases numbered 9, after V lost 4 bases and J lost 8 bases. In nucleotides, the CDR3 is TGTGCCAGCAGCCGCTCGACAGGGGTTTTCGAAAAACTGTTTTTT. As protein: CASSRSTGVFEKLFF.

The V call is TRBV3-1 (or the pseudogene TRBV3-2), the J call TRBJ1-2, with a possible D match to TRBD1 (6 bases). Per the germline V gene, CDR1 is LGHDT and CDR2 is YNNKEL (reference sequence). The CDR3 totals 16 residues. Trimming took 0 bases from V and 6 from J, leaving 17 bases between them. DNA for the CDR3: TGTGCCAGCAGCCAAGATTGGGCGGGGGCGCGAGATGGCTACACCTTC. Translated: CASSQDWAGARDGYTF.

The CDR3 DNA is TGTGCCAGCAGCTTAGAGACAGGGGGGCGAGAGACCCAGTACTTC. Protein: CASSLETGGRETQYF. This chain links TRBV11-3 with TRBJ2-5; 9 bases match TRBD1. Germline assignment: CDR1 SGHNT and CDR2 YENEEA. This CDR3 region has 15 residues. V lost 0 bases and J lost 4; bases outside the gene matches: 3.

This clone was seen a handful of times. The chain recombines TRBV4-1 with TRBJ1-1; the D gene is possibly TRBD1 (6 bases). Trimming removed 4 bases at V and 5 bases at J, with 29 bases between. Germline V gene data show CDR1 as MGHRA and CDR2 as YSYEKL. The CDR3 runs 19 residues. The CDR3 coding sequence is TGCGCCAGCAGCCTAAGTCCGCTCCGGGGGGCAACCGTAAAAACTGAAGCTTTCTTT. Its protein is CASSLSPLRGATVKTEAFF.

The sample holds a few counts of this clone. J is TRBJ2-5 and V is TRBV20-1; D uncertain. This CDR3 has 11 amino acids. Germline CDR1 reads DFQATT; CDR2 reads SNEGSKA (reference sequence). V was shortened by 5 bases and J by 6 bases, with 10 bases between the two germline ends. The DNA of the CDR3 is TGCAGTGCTCCCGATTGGCAGACCCAGTACTTC. It translates to CSAPDWQTQYF.

V usage is TRBV2 and J usage is TRBJ2-5; no clear D. This CDR3 is built from 14 residues. Germline-derived CDR1 and CDR2 are SNHLY and FYNNEI. V lost 4 bases and J 0 bases, leaving 9 bases between the germline ends. Here the CDR3 DNA reads TGTGCCAGCAGTGTCGGCAGGTACCAAGAGACCCAGTACTTC. This encodes CASSVGRYQETQYF.

This chain links TRBV5-4 with TRBJ1-1; weak D call: TRBD1 (5 bases). This CDR3 is 15 amino acids long. Germline CDR1 is SGHNT and CDR2 is YYREEE (reference sequence). Trimming left V 0 bases short and J 0 bases short, with 9 bases between. CDR3 residues: CASSLGQSMNTEAFF. CDR3 nucleotides: TGTGCCAGCAGCTTGGGACAGAGCATGAACACTGAAGCTTTCTTT.

The J gene is TRBJ2-7, the V gene TRBV18, with 8 bases identical to TRBD2. The CDR3 runs 15 residues. Germline V lookup: CDR1 KGHSH, CDR2 LQKENI. With V trimmed by 1 base and J by 3 bases, 5 bases remained unmatched. CDR3 in amino acids: CASSPRRGVLYEQYF. CDR3 bases: TGTGCCAGCTCACCACGGCGGGGGGTACTCTACGAGCAGTACTTC.

For the CDR3, the DNA is TGTGCCAGTGGCGGAGGGCAGAACACCGGGGAGCTGTTTTTT. This sequence encodes CASGGGQNTGELFF. The V gene is TRBV6-5, the J gene TRBJ2-2; tentatively, D is TRBD2 (6 bases). Looked up from germline, CDR1 is MNHEY and CDR2 is SVGAGI. The ends were cut back, 9 bases at V and 1 base at J, with 12 bases in the middle. This CDR3 is built from 14 residues.